This is a list of T cell receptor beta chains from one sample in a study of cytomegalovirus exposure and HLA in healthy donors. Profiled with immunoSEQ multiplex PCR; TCRdb holds only in-frame clones, not every one. The sample holds about 180,000 clones, roughly 78% seen once. The sequenced sample was PBMCs. These receptors originate from a woman aged 30 to 39 in good health and CMV-seronegative. Each CDR3 is given with its conserved first and last residue. The order of the fields is V gene, clone size, D gene, J gene, CDR3 protein, CDR3 DNA. D genes are given only for firm matches. A row's size may be missing; if present it is once, few, many or a size class.

V: TRBV5-1
size: -
D: -
J: TRBJ1-2
CDR3: CASSPGLNDYGYTF
DNA: TGCGCCAGCAGCCCCGGACTGAACGACTATGGCTACACCTTC

V: TRBV29-1
size: -
D: TRBD1
J: TRBJ2-5
CDR3: CSVAPLPTGGWETQYF
DNA: TGCAGCGTCGCCCCTCTACCGACAGGGGGTTGGGAGACCCAGTACTTC

V: TRBV5-4
size: -
D: -
J: TRBJ2-1
CDR3: CASSVDRYNEQFF
DNA: TGTGCCAGCAGCGTCGACAGGTACAATGAGCAGTTCTTC

V: TRBV9
size: -
D: -
J: TRBJ2-7
CDR3: CASSVEVRTGEQYF
DNA: TGTGCCAGCAGCGTAGAGGTCAGAACGGGGGAGCAGTACTTC

V: TRBV6-5
size: -
D: -
J: TRBJ2-3
CDR3: CASTPGSLSTDTQYF
DNA: TGTGCCAGCACACCCGGGAGCCTTAGCACAGATACGCAGTATTTT

V: TRBV23-1
size: -
D: TRBD1
J: TRBJ1-3
CDR3: CASSQGTETRSGNTIYF
DNA: TGCGCCAGCAGTCAAGGGACAGAGACCCGCTCTGGAAACACCATATATTTT

V: TRBV19
size: -
D: TRBD1
J: TRBJ1-2
CDR3: CASSLLQGADGYTF
DNA: TGTGCCAGTAGCTTACTTCAGGGGGCTGATGGCTACACCTTC

V: TRBV19
size: few
D: -
J: TRBJ1-3
CDR3: CASSIPGTGNTIYF
DNA: TGTGCCAGTAGTATCCCAGGTACTGGAAACACCATATATTTT

V: TRBV19
size: -
D: -
J: TRBJ1-1
CDR3: CASSIAWTSRPTEAFF
DNA: TGTGCCAGTAGTATAGCCTGGACATCCCGGCCCACTGAAGCTTTCTTT

V: TRBV4-3
size: -
D: -
J: TRBJ1-5
CDR3: CASSQDGGTAISNQPQHF
DNA: TGCGCCAGCAGCCAAGATGGAGGCACAGCGATAAGCAATCAGCCCCAGCATTTT

V: TRBV9
size: -
D: -
J: TRBJ1-5
CDR3: CASSATGSQPQHF
DNA: TGTGCCAGCAGCGCCACAGGGAGTCAGCCCCAGCATTTT

V: TRBV27
size: -
D: TRBD2
J: TRBJ2-5
CDR3: CAVSPGLAGGPETQYF
DNA: TGTGCCGTTTCACCGGGACTAGCGGGGGGGCCGGAGACCCAGTACTTC

V: TRBV11-2
size: -
D: -
J: TRBJ2-5
CDR3: CASSLTPAASTQYF
DNA: TGTGCCAGCAGCTTAACCCCCGCAGCGTCGACCCAGTACTTC